The source of this T cell receptor (beta chain) is a study of T cells after yellow fever vaccination. Overall study: Fractions containing few cells were prepared with SMART-Seq v4 Ultra Low Input. Study outcomes and limitations: Abundant clonotypes from the bulk population could have been carried over as contaminants into FACS-sorted repertoires.

This clonotype was found many times. Its antigen is undetermined. TCRdb re-called the 5' RACE reads with MiXCR, one entry per CDR3 protein. The table shows under 95,000 distinct CDR3 sequences, with around 7% occurring only once. The germline CDR1 and CDR2 sequences are SGHTA and FQGNSA. The CDR3 consists of 16 residues. Trimming took 1 base from V and 2 from J, leaving 13 bases between them. The V and J genes are TRBV7-2 and TRBJ2-3; D gene unclear. The specimen was CD8+ T cells sorted from PBMCs, collected approximately 11 days after the first yellow fever vaccination. The sequence was collected from a young man who received the YFV17D yellow fever vaccine. In DNA form, the CDR3 reads TGTGCCAGCAGCTTAGGGTTCAGGCCATACACAGATACGCAGTATTTT. Protein: CASSLGFRPYTDTQYF.